The source of this T cell receptor (beta chain) is a study of shared clonotypes between healthy human individuals. This CDR3 has 18 residues. Germline V gene data show CDR1 as LGHNA and CDR2 as YSLEER. The V and J ends lost 2 bases and 5 bases respectively, with 21 bases between them. The assay was immunoSEQ multiplex PCR, and TCRdb's table has in-frame clones only and misses some. This repertoire shows some 980,000 clones, 60% to 85% found once; its top ten account for roughly 1.5%. Sequencing was done on a sample of memory CD4+ T cells sorted from blood. Subset in this sample: CD45RA-negative fraction. This clonotype was obtained from a man aged 18 to 29 in good health. The V call is TRBV4-3, the J call TRBJ2-2; D is tentatively TRBD1 or TRBD2 (10 bases each). The CDR3, as DNA: TGCGCCAGCAGCCAACGACAGGGGGCGGGACTAGCGACCGGGGAGCTGTTTTTT. This gives the protein CASSQRQGAGLATGELFF.